A single T cell receptor (beta chain) is shown here with its context. Trimming cost V 5 bases and J 2 bases, with 10 bases left between them. Per the germline V gene, CDR1 is SGHNT and CDR2 is YYREEE (reference sequence). The CDR3 consists of 13 residues. These data originate in a study of blood T cell repertoires in COVID-19. Study overall: Acute-phase and convalescent COVID-19 samples originated in the United States, Italy and Spain. T cells, B-cell-depleted T cells, or PBMCs provided the cDNA or gDNA that served as material.

Per the original methods: Amplification of reference gene primers provided the estimated nucleated cell counts. Only in-frame clones appear in the TCRdb table, and some are missing; sequencing was by immunoSEQ multiplex PCR. That table furnishes V, J and clone size, whereas the DNA furnished D and trimming. The sample holds about 170,000 clones; about 80% are singletons and the top ten take approximately 11%. Sequencing used peripheral blood. The rearrangement joins TRBV5-4 to TRBJ1-2, with D possibly being TRBD1 (6 bases). The TCR was taken from a man in his sixties or seventies with active or convalescent COVID-19. CDR3 protein: CASRITGNYGYTF. The CDR3 DNA reads as TGTGCCAGCAGGATAACAGGGAACTATGGCTACACCTTC.